A selection of T cell receptor beta chains follows, all from one sample in a study of T-cell reconstitution after alpha-beta-depleted transplantation in children. TCRdb passed the PCR reads through MiXCR, listing each CDR3 protein once. The sample carries approximately 16,000 distinct CDR3 sequences, 4.5% to 6.5% recorded once. Sequenced material: PBMCs, taken before TCRalphabeta/CD19-depleted stem cell transplant. The receptor set was obtained from a boy aged 5-17 years with acute lymphoblastic leukemia, due to receive a stem cell transplant. Each CDR3 is given with its conserved first and last residue. D genes are given only for firm matches. Clone size appears in some rows only: once, few, many, or a class for an expanded clone.

>TRBJ2-7|TRBV19|many|-
CASSPGTGPYEQYF
TGTGCCAGTAGTCCGGGGACGGGACCCTACGAGCAGTACTTC
>TRBJ2-7|TRBV28|many|TRBD2
CASSLLASGGSYEQYF
TGTGCCAGCAGTTTGTTAGCGAGCGGGGGCTCCTACGAGCAGTACTTC
>TRBJ2-7|TRBV4-3|many|TRBD1
CASSQGGNRGLEQYF
TGCGCCAGCAGCCAAGGGGGGAACAGGGGGCTCGAGCAGTACTTC
>TRBJ1-1|TRBV18|many|-
CASSPARMNTEAFF
TGTGCCAGCTCACCAGCCAGAATGAACACTGAAGCTTTCTTT
>TRBJ2-7|TRBV30|many|TRBD1
CAWRTGQDYSYEQYF
TGTGCCTGGAGAACGGGACAGGACTACTCCTACGAGCAGTACTTC
>TRBJ2-1|TRBV14|many|TRBD2
CASSQSLAGVNEQFF
TGTGCCAGCAGCCAATCTCTAGCGGGGGTCAATGAGCAGTTCTTC
>TRBJ1-1|TRBV19|many|-
CASSYGRNTEAFF
TGTGCCAGTAGTTACGGCAGGAACACTGAAGCTTTCTTT
>TRBJ1-1|TRBV9|many|TRBD1
CASSAGPATGGEDTEAFF
TGTGCCAGCAGCGCCGGCCCTGCTACAGGGGGCGAGGACACTGAAGCTTTCTTT
>TRBJ2-7|TRBV30|many|-
CAWSVLVMGALRYEQYF
TGTGCCTGGAGTGTACTGGTAATGGGGGCACTTCGCTACGAGCAGTACTTC
>TRBJ2-7|TRBV12-3/TRBV12-4|many|-
CASTKGTHEQYF
TGTGCCAGCACCAAGGGGACCCACGAGCAGTACTTC
>TRBJ2-2|TRBV9|many|TRBD1
CASSVDLSGGGELFF
TGTGCCAGCAGCGTAGATCTGTCAGGGGGCGGGGAGCTGTTTTTT
>TRBJ2-7|TRBV12-3/TRBV12-4|few|-
CASSFLGGSYEQYF
TGTGCCAGCAGTTTTTTAGGGGGGTCCTACGAGCAGTACTTC
>TRBJ1-4|TRBV4-3|many|-
CASSQRQDEKLFF
TGCGCCAGCAGCCAAAGACAGGATGAAAAACTGTTTTTT
>TRBJ2-5|TRBV11-1|many|-
CASSLDRGVETQYF
TGTGCCAGCAGCTTAGATAGGGGAGTTGAGACCCAGTACTTC
>TRBJ2-3|TRBV20-1|many|-
CSAYLGLLNTDTQYF
TGCAGTGCTTATTTAGGGCTACTGAACACAGATACGCAGTATTTT
>TRBJ1-4|TRBV3-1|many|-
CASSQASLGATNEKLFF
TGTGCCAGCAGCCAAGCCTCGCTGGGTGCAACTAATGAAAAACTGTTTTTT
>TRBJ1-2|TRBV15|many|-
CATSEPGSAGSGYTF
TGTGCCACCAGCGAACCAGGGTCTGCTGGGAGCGGCTACACCTTC
>TRBJ1-3|TRBV20-1|many|TRBD1
CSASDRGVGNTIYF
TGCAGTGCCTCCGACAGGGGTGTAGGAAACACCATATATTTT
>TRBJ2-1|TRBV6-1|many|TRBD2
CASSLAGDSGEQFF
TGTGCCAGCAGCCTAGCGGGAGATTCCGGCGAGCAGTTCTTC
>TRBJ2-1|TRBV19|few|TRBD2
CASSIDLVSGSIPYNEQFF
TGTGCCAGTAGTATAGATCTTGTAAGCGGGAGTATCCCCTACAATGAGCAGTTCTTC
>TRBJ2-7|TRBV29-1|medium-sized|TRBD2
CSATSGRDEQYF
TGCAGCGCAACTAGCGGGAGGGACGAGCAGTACTTC
>TRBJ1-2|TRBV28|medium-sized|TRBD1
CASQFRQGGNYGYTF
TGTGCCAGCCAGTTCCGACAGGGGGGTAACTATGGCTACACCTTC
>TRBJ1-2|TRBV7-9|many|-
CASSLINRPTGGYTF
TGTGCCAGCAGCTTAATAAACAGGCCGACGGGGGGCTACACCTTC
>TRBJ2-2|TRBV7-2|many|-
CASSLVGANTGELFF
TGTGCCAGCAGCTTAGTCGGAGCGAACACCGGGGAGCTGTTTTTT
>TRBJ2-7|TRBV4-3|medium-sized|-
CASSRARDGQGAYEQYF
TGCGCCAGCAGCCGGGCGCGGGATGGTCAGGGGGCCTACGAGCAGTACTTC
>TRBJ2-3|TRBV11-2|many|TRBD1
CASRLPARDRGGADTQYF
TGTGCCAGCAGGCTTCCGGCCAGGGACAGGGGGGGAGCAGATACGCAGTATTTT
>TRBJ2-3|TRBV5-1|many|-
CASSLRGARTDTQYF
TGCGCCAGCAGCTTAAGAGGGGCACGGACAGATACGCAGTATTTT
>TRBJ1-5|TRBV12-3/TRBV12-4|many|TRBD1
CASSPGQGGQPQHF
TGTGCCAGCAGTCCTGGACAGGGGGGTCAGCCCCAGCATTTT
>TRBJ1-4|TRBV21-1|few|-
CASSKTRDRGDANEKLFF
TGTGCCAGCAGCAAAACTCGGGACAGGGGAGATGCTAATGAAAAACTGTTTTTT
>TRBJ2-4|TRBV11-3|many|-
CASSPSPAEAKNIQYF
TGTGCCAGCAGCCCCTCCCCCGCGGAAGCCAAAAACATTCAGTACTTC
>TRBJ2-1|TRBV2|many|-
CASSERGDLSDEQFF
TGTGCCAGCAGTGAAAGGGGAGATCTCTCCGATGAGCAGTTCTTC
>TRBJ2-6|TRBV28|many|-
CASSFPREAGANVLTF
TGTGCCAGCAGTTTCCCTCGGGAAGCTGGGGCCAACGTCCTGACTTTC
>TRBJ2-1|TRBV15|many|-
CATSRDLGAGNEQFF
TGTGCCACCAGCAGAGATCTGGGGGCGGGAAATGAGCAGTTCTTC
>TRBJ2-1|TRBV5-6|many|TRBD1
CASSFLTGQGNEQFF
TGTGCCAGCAGCTTCCTAACGGGACAGGGAAATGAGCAGTTCTTC
>TRBJ2-3|TRBV4-3|many|-
CASSQERAVVAQYF
TGCGCCAGCAGCCAAGAAAGGGCAGTGGTAGCGCAGTATTTT
>TRBJ2-7|TRBV27|-|-
CASSLRTNYEQYF
TGTGCCAGCAGTTTGCGGACAAACTACGAGCAGTACTTC
>TRBJ2-5|TRBV29-1|many|-
CSVGQAVKTQYF
TGCAGCGTTGGACAGGCGGTAAAGACCCAGTACTTC
>TRBJ1-4|TRBV19|few|-
CASTGRDLEKLFF
TGTGCCAGTACGGGCAGGGACCTTGAAAAACTGTTTTTT
>TRBJ1-1|TRBV12-3/TRBV12-4|many|-
CASSFGVGTEAFF
TGTGCCAGCAGTTTTGGTGTTGGCACTGAAGCTTTCTTT
>TRBJ1-5|TRBV5-1|many|-
CASSLDSNQPQHF
TGCGCCAGCAGCTTGGACAGCAATCAGCCCCAGCATTTT
>TRBJ2-1|TRBV14|-|-
CASSQWTENNEQFF
TGTGCCAGCAGCCAATGGACGGAAAACAATGAGCAGTTCTTC
>TRBJ2-4|TRBV2|many|TRBD1
CASTEQGLNIQYF
TGTGCCAGCACTGAACAGGGGTTAAACATTCAGTACTTC
>TRBJ2-7|TRBV3-1|many|TRBD1
CASSQLGQHSSYEQYF
TGTGCCAGCAGCCAATTGGGACAGCACAGCTCCTACGAGCAGTACTTC
>TRBJ2-7|TRBV20-1|many|TRBD1
CSAEPGTGFYEQYF
TGCAGTGCTGAGCCCGGGACAGGCTTTTACGAGCAGTACTTC
>TRBJ1-1|TRBV2|many|-
CASSALWGGTEAFF
TGTGCCAGCAGTGCGTTATGGGGCGGCACTGAAGCTTTCTTT
>TRBJ2-1|TRBV12-5|many|TRBD2
CASGSSVSGNAVPYNEQFF
TGTGCTAGTGGTTCGTCGGTTAGCGGGAATGCAGTCCCCTACAATGAGCAGTTCTTC
>TRBJ1-4|TRBV2|many|-
CASTPSRGHGEKLFF
TGTGCCAGCACCCCCTCACGGGGGCATGGGGAAAAACTGTTTTTT
>TRBJ2-6|TRBV10-2|many|-
CASWGLGQSGANVLTF
TGCGCCAGTTGGGGACTGGGGCAGTCTGGGGCCAACGTCCTGACTTTC
>TRBJ2-3|TRBV5-6|many|-
CASSAPDWGVDTQYF
TGTGCCAGCAGCGCACCGGATTGGGGGGTAGATACGCAGTATTTT
>TRBJ1-1|TRBV28|many|-
CASRLRGRGTEAFF
TGTGCCAGCAGACTACGGGGGCGCGGCACTGAAGCTTTCTTT